This is a list of T cell receptor beta chains from one sample in a study of cytomegalovirus exposure and HLA in healthy donors. Assay: immunoSEQ multiplex PCR; the TCRdb copy retains only in-frame clones and omits some. Here the sample spans around 92,000 clones, 65% to 75% being singletons. The sequenced sample consisted of PBMCs. The source is a female donor in good health and CMV-seropositive. CDR3s include the opening cysteine and the closing phenylalanine or tryptophan. D genes are given only for firm matches. Rows give clone size only sometimes, using once, few, many, or a class for an expanded clone.

TRBV5-6	TRBJ2-1	TRBD2	few	TGTGCCAGCAGCTTGGGACTAGCGGGAGGGGCGGATGAGCAGTTCTTC	CASSLGLAGGADEQFF
TRBV6-6	TRBJ2-7	-	few	TGTGCCAGCCGGGCTAGGACGGCGGGCGAGCAGTACTTC	CASRARTAGEQYF
TRBV5-1	TRBJ2-1	-	-	TGCGCCAGCAGCTTGGATAGCTCCTCCTCCTACAATGAGCAGTTCTTC	CASSLDSSSSYNEQFF
TRBV7-9	TRBJ2-7	-	-	TGTGCCAGCAGCTTAATTGCCGGAAACTCGGGCGAGCAGTACTTC	CASSLIAGNSGEQYF
TRBV30	TRBJ2-7	TRBD1	-	TGTGCCTGGAGTGTTGGGACAGGGTCCTACGAGCAGTACTTC	CAWSVGTGSYEQYF
TRBV4-2	TRBJ2-7	TRBD2	-	TGTGCCAGCAGCCAAGACCCTAGCGGGAGTTCGGGCGAGCAGTACTTC	CASSQDPSGSSGEQYF
TRBV28	TRBJ2-3	TRBD2	-	TGTGCCAGCAGTTTATCTGGAAGCGGGACTGGAGATACGCAGTATTTT	CASSLSGSGTGDTQYF
TRBV7-3	TRBJ2-3	TRBD1	-	TGTGCCAGCAGCACAGGGGTGGGCACAGATACGCAGTATTTT	CASSTGVGTDTQYF
TRBV5-1	TRBJ1-1	-	-	TGCGCCAGCAGCTTGGGAGCCACTGAAGCTTTCTTT	CASSLGATEAFF
TRBV4-1	TRBJ2-1	TRBD2	-	TGCGCCAGCAGCCCGGATCGGGCGGGGGGCTACAATGAGCAGTTCTTC	CASSPDRAGGYNEQFF
TRBV5-1	TRBJ2-7	TRBD2	-	TGCGCCAGCAGCCGTATTCTAGCGGGGGGATTTGACGAGCAGTACTTC	CASSRILAGGFDEQYF
TRBV9	TRBJ2-2	-	few	TGTGCCAGCAGCGTAGGGGGCGGGAACACCGGGGAGCTGTTTTTT	CASSVGGGNTGELFF
TRBV11-2	TRBJ1-3	-	-	TGTGCCAGCAGCTTAGGTTCAGGGGCTGGAAACACCATATATTTT	CASSLGSGAGNTIYF
TRBV5-4	TRBJ2-1	TRBD2	-	TGTGCCAGCAGCCCGGAAGGACTAGCGGGAACCAATGAGCAGTTCTTC	CASSPEGLAGTNEQFF
TRBV7-2	TRBJ2-2	-	-	TGTGCCAGCAGCTTAATCGGGGACACCGGGGAGCTGTTTTTT	CASSLIGDTGELFF
TRBV7-6	TRBJ1-3	-	-	TGTGCCAGCAGCCCGACTACAGGGAACTCTGGAAACACCATATATTTT	CASSPTTGNSGNTIYF
TRBV30	TRBJ2-1	-	once	TGTGCCTGGAGTGTGAGACTAGTATACAATGAGCAGTTCTTC	CAWSVRLVYNEQFF
TRBV4-1	TRBJ1-4	TRBD1	-	TGCGCCAGCAGCCAAGTGGGACAGGGCCTCGCTAATGAAAAACTGTTTTTT	CASSQVGQGLANEKLFF
TRBV9	TRBJ2-2	-	-	TGTGCCAGCAGCGTAGACCGACATCCGACCGGGGAGCTGTTTTTT	CASSVDRHPTGELFF
TRBV4-1	TRBJ1-4	-	-	TGCGCCAGCAGCCTACTGAGGGCGGCGAGTGAAAAACTGTTTTTT	CASSLLRAASEKLFF
TRBV6-1	TRBJ2-2	TRBD1	few	TGTGCCAGCAGTGAATCGGGGACAGGGGCCGGGGAGCTGTTTTTT	CASSESGTGAGELFF
TRBV19	TRBJ1-1	-	-	TGTGCCAGTAGTATTGGACAGCAGAACACTGAAGCTTTCTTT	CASSIGQQNTEAFF
TRBV18	TRBJ1-1	-	-	TGTGCCAGCTCACCAGGCAGGGGGAACACTGAAGCTTTCTTT	CASSPGRGNTEAFF
TRBV9	TRBJ1-3	-	once	TGTGCCAGCAGCCCAACAACTACTGGAAACACCATATATTTT	CASSPTTTGNTIYF
TRBV7-3	TRBJ1-2	-	once	TGTGCCAGCAGCTTATCGGGGAGGGATGGCTACACCTTC	CASSLSGRDGYTF
TRBV7-9	TRBJ1-5	-	once	TGTGCCAGCAGCCTTACAGGGCCAGAGGGCCCCCAGCATTTT	CASSLTGPEGPQHF
TRBV30	TRBJ1-4	-	-	TGTGCCTGGAGGGTCAGGGCCTCGGAAAAACTGTTTTTT	CAWRVRASEKLFF
TRBV7-6	TRBJ2-7	-	-	TGTGCCAGCAGCCAGGACTTCTTCTACGAGCAGTACTTC	CASSQDFFYEQYF
TRBV7-2	TRBJ1-1	-	-	TGTGCCAGCAGAGGCGGCGTAGGCACTGAAGCTTTCTTT	CASRGGVGTEAFF
TRBV7-3	TRBJ2-7	-	-	TGTGCCAGCAGCTTGGACATACTCGGCGAGCAGTACTTC	CASSLDILGEQYF
TRBV7-8	TRBJ2-7	TRBD1	-	TGTGCCAGCAGCCACCGGGACAGGGCCAACGAGCAGTACTTC	CASSHRDRANEQYF
TRBV28	TRBJ1-2	-	-	TGTGCCAGCAGTTTATGGAGGGATGGCTACACCTTC	CASSLWRDGYTF
TRBV9	TRBJ2-3	TRBD2	-	TGTGCCAGCAGCACCGGACTAGCGGGGGTGGGAGATACGCAGTATTTT	CASSTGLAGVGDTQYF
TRBV6-1	TRBJ2-2	TRBD1	few	TGTGCCAGCAGTGAACGACAGGGGTATGCCGGGGAGCTGTTTTTT	CASSERQGYAGELFF
TRBV6-6	TRBJ1-4	-	-	TGTGCCAGCAGCCCGCTCCAATCAGGGGAAAAACTGTTTTTT	CASSPLQSGEKLFF
TRBV5-6	TRBJ1-1	-	-	TGTGCCAGCAGCCATAACACTGAAGCTTTCTTT	CASSHNTEAFF
TRBV6-5	TRBJ1-5	-	-	TGTGCCAGCAGTCGGGTTGGGGCGGACAATCAGCCCCAGCATTTT	CASSRVGADNQPQHF
TRBV6-5	TRBJ1-2	-	-	TGTGCCAGCAGAGCAGGGGCCAACTATGGCTACACCTTC	CASRAGANYGYTF
TRBV4-1	TRBJ2-7	TRBD2	-	TGCGCCAGCAGCCAAGAGACTAGCGGGGGGTCCTACGAGCAGTACTTC	CASSQETSGGSYEQYF
TRBV7-2	TRBJ2-7	-	few	TGTGCCAGCAGCTTAGCGACAGTAGGTCTCGGCGAGCAGTACTTC	CASSLATVGLGEQYF
TRBV29-1	TRBJ2-7	TRBD1	-	TGCAGCGTTGAAGGGGGACAGGGGCACTACGAGCAGTACTTC	CSVEGGQGHYEQYF
TRBV6-5	TRBJ2-7	-	-	TGTGCCAGCAGTTTGGGGGCCGAGCAGTACTTC	CASSLGAEQYF
TRBV30	TRBJ1-1	-	-	TGTGCCTGGAGTATCTTGACAGGGAACACTGAAGCTTTCTTT	CAWSILTGNTEAFF
TRBV5-1	TRBJ1-1	TRBD1	-	TGCGCCAGCATGGGACAGAATGAAGCTTTCTTT	CASMGQNEAFF
TRBV6-4	TRBJ2-1	-	few	TGTGCCAGCAGTGACTCGATGACAGGCTGGCAGTTCTTC	CASSDSMTGWQFF
TRBV14	TRBJ2-5	TRBD2	-	TGTGCCAGCAGCCAATGGGCGGGGGAAGAGACCCAGTACTTC	CASSQWAGEETQYF
TRBV12-1	TRBJ1-1	-	-	TGTGCCAGCAGCTTTGGGGACAGGGGAAACACTGAAGCTTTCTTT	CASSFGDRGNTEAFF
TRBV4-3	TRBJ2-3	TRBD1	-	TGCGCCAGCAGCCAATTAAGGCAGGGGGTCAGCACAGATACGCAGTATTTT	CASSQLRQGVSTDTQYF
TRBV28	TRBJ2-1	TRBD1	once	TGTGCCAGCAGACCCACAGGGGGCCGCTACAATGAGCAGTTCTTC	CASRPTGGRYNEQFF
TRBV28	TRBJ1-2	TRBD1	-	TGTGCCAGCACGCAAACAGGGGGACGAGGCTACACCTTC	CASTQTGGRGYTF
TRBV5-4	TRBJ2-1	-	-	TGTGCCAGCAGCTCGGCCAGGGGGGACAATGAGCAGTTCTTC	CASSSARGDNEQFF
TRBV1	TRBJ2-1	-	-	TGCACCAGCAGCCATGCCGGGACTAGCGACAATGAGCAGTTCTTC	CTSSHAGTSDNEQFF
TRBV7-9	TRBJ1-4	TRBD1	-	TGTGCCAGCAGCGTTACAGGGGCAACTAATGAAAAACTGTTTTTT	CASSVTGATNEKLFF
TRBV18	TRBJ1-1	-	-	TGTGCCAGCTCACCCGGGGCAGGGGATGAAGCTTTCTTT	CASSPGAGDEAFF
TRBV5-1	TRBJ2-5	-	-	TGCGCCAGCAGCTTGTACATCCCACCAGAAACCCAGTACTTC	CASSLYIPPETQYF
TRBV5-1	TRBJ2-7	-	-	TGCGCCAGCAGCTTGGGAAGCGTAGTGCGCTCCTACGAGCAGTACTTC	CASSLGSVVRSYEQYF
TRBV29-1	TRBJ2-7	-	once	TGCAGCGTTGAATATTACGGAACGACGGGGGAGCAGTACTTC	CSVEYYGTTGEQYF
TRBV10-1	TRBJ2-6	-	few	TGCGCCGGGTTTTCAGGCTCTGGGGCCAACGTCCTGACTTTC	CAGFSGSGANVLTF
TRBV9	TRBJ2-2	-	-	TGTGCCAGCAGCGTAGAAGAGGGTGGGGAGCTGTTTTTT	CASSVEEGGELFF
TRBV9	TRBJ2-7	TRBD2	-	TGTGCCAGCAGCGTAGCTAGCGGGAGCGCCTACGAGCAGTACTTC	CASSVASGSAYEQYF